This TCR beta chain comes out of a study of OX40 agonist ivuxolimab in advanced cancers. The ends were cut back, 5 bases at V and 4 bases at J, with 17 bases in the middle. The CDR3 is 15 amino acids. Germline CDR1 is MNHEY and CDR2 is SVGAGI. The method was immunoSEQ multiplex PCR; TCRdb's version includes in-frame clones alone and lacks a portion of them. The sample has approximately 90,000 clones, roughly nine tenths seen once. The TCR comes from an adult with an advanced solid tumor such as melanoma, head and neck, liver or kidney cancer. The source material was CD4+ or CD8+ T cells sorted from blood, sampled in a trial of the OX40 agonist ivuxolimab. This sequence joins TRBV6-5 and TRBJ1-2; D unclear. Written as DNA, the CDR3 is TGTGCCAGCAGTCCCCAGCCGATTTTGGCCTATGGCTACACCTTC. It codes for CASSPQPILAYGYTF.